This T cell receptor (beta chain) was identified in a study of tumor-infiltrating lymphocytes in oesophageal squamous cell carcinoma. The CDR3 sequence is 19 residues long. Looked up from germline, CDR1 is SGHNT and CDR2 is YENEEA. TCRdb reprocessed the PCR reads via MiXCR and lists one record per CDR3 protein. The data show almost 20,000 distinct CDR3 sequences, roughly 36% seen once. The genes are TRBV11-3 and TRBJ2-5; the match to TRBD2 covers 12 bases. The DNA end is a closer match to TRBJ2-7, so the J assignment may be wrong. Sequencing used esophageal tumor tissue. The TCR originated in a male donor with esophageal squamous cell carcinoma. CDR3 sequence (DNA): TGTGCCAGCAGCTTGCAATTGGGGCTAGCGGGAGGGCCCCCCTACGAGCAGTACTTC. Translation gives CASSLQLGLAGGPPYEQYF.